This is a list of T cell receptor beta chains from one sample in a study of identical twins. TCRdb re-derived calls from the 5' RACE reads in MiXCR, one entry per CDR3 protein. The repertoire holds 690,000 or so distinct CDR3 sequences, with 8.5% to 9.5% as singletons. The data were also submitted as part of a second study, on yellow fever vaccine responses in identical twins.

The sequenced material came from PBMCs. The source is a woman younger than 35 in good health. Each CDR3 is given with its conserved first and last residue. D genes are given only for firm matches. Clone size is not always given. Where it is, it says once, few, many or a class for expanded clones.

j_gene,abundance,d_gene,v_gene,CDR3nt,CDR3aa
TRBJ2-7,many,NA,TRBV12-3/TRBV12-4,TGTGCCAGCAGTTTCCAGGATCGTTCCGAGCAGTACTTC,CASSFQDRSEQYF
TRBJ2-2,many,TRBD1,TRBV5-1,TGCGCCAGCAGCTTATCCCATACAGGGGGTAACACCGGGGAGCTGTTTTTT,CASSLSHTGGNTGELFF
TRBJ2-7,few,NA,TRBV20-1,TGCAGTGCTACACTAGTTTACGAGCAGTACTTC,CSATLVYEQYF
TRBJ2-7,few,NA,TRBV6-2/TRBV6-3,TGTGCCAGCAGTTACTCTCCACCCTCAGGGTCCCCTTCCTACGAGCAGTACTTC,CASSYSPPSGSPSYEQYF
TRBJ2-1,few,NA,TRBV5-5,TGTGCCAGCAGCCGAATGATAGACAGGAGCTCCTACAATGAGCAGTTCTTC,CASSRMIDRSSYNEQFF
TRBJ2-2,few,TRBD1,TRBV29-1,TGCAGCGTTGTGGTGACAGGGGTCACCGGGGAGCTGTTTTTT,CSVVVTGVTGELFF
TRBJ2-7,many,NA,TRBV5-5,TGTGCCAGCAGTCCCTCGGTCGGGAGCTACTACGAGCAGTACTTC,CASSPSVGSYYEQYF
TRBJ2-7,NA,NA,TRBV11-2,TGTGCCAGCAGCTTAGGGCGGCCGCTGGACGAGCAGTACTTC,CASSLGRPLDEQYF
TRBJ2-3,many,TRBD2,TRBV11-2,TGTGCCAGCAGCTTAGATTTCGCGGGACTAGCGGGGTTAGATACGCAGTATTTT,CASSLDFAGLAGLDTQYF
TRBJ2-2,few,NA,TRBV5-1,TGCGCCAGCAGGACGAGCGGAAAATCGAACACCGGGGAGCTGTTTTTT,CASRTSGKSNTGELFF
TRBJ2-7,NA,NA,TRBV10-3,TGTGCCATCAGCGGGACGGCCTCCTACGAGCAGTACTTC,CAISGTASYEQYF
TRBJ1-1,NA,NA,TRBV7-9,TGTGCCAGCAGCTTAGTAGTGGCAGACAGCACTGAAGCTTTCTTT,CASSLVVADSTEAFF
TRBJ1-4,many,TRBD1,TRBV28,TGTGCCAGCAGTCCCGGGACAGCAAATGAAAAACTGTTTTTT,CASSPGTANEKLFF
TRBJ2-6,NA,NA,TRBV6-2/TRBV6-3,TGTGCCAGCAGCTACATTCGTTTCCAAGCGGGCTCTGGGGCCAACGTCCTGACTTTC,CASSYIRFQAGSGANVLTF
TRBJ2-7,NA,TRBD1,TRBV15,TGTGCCACCAGCAGAGACCCGACAGGGATCTACGAGCAGTACTTC,CATSRDPTGIYEQYF
TRBJ2-2,few,NA,TRBV12-3/TRBV12-4,TGTGCCAGCACTTTCGGAGGGGGCGACACCGGGGAGCTGTTTTTT,CASTFGGGDTGELFF
TRBJ1-2,NA,TRBD1,TRBV7-9,TGTGCCAGCTCATTCGAAGGACAGGCCTCCAATGGCTACACCTTC,CASSFEGQASNGYTF
TRBJ2-3,NA,NA,TRBV6-1,TGTGCCAGCAGTGAAGCGCTTCTTGACAGGAGCGCAGATACGCAGTATTTT,CASSEALLDRSADTQYF
TRBJ2-1,NA,TRBD2,TRBV20-1,TGCAGTGCTGAGGGGACTAACTACAATGAGCAGTTCTTC,CSAEGTNYNEQFF